The rows below give T cell receptor beta chains drawn from one sample of a study of control samples from healthy donors and cancer patients. The protocol was immunoSEQ multiplex PCR, while the TCRdb copy is restricted to in-frame clones and leaves out a portion. The data show approximately 150,000 clones, with about 94% seen just once and approximately 15% held by the top ten. The specimen sequenced was PBMCs. These receptors originate from a man in his fifties or sixties with colorectal cancer. The CDR3 runs from the conserved cysteine through the conserved F or W. A D gene is named only where the DNA matches it firmly. The size field is filled for only some rows; it gives once, few, many or a size class.

cdr3_aa cdr3_nt j_call v_call clone_size d_call
CASFGGLGTPYGYTF TGTGCCAGTTTTGGAGGTTTGGGGACTCCCTATGGCTACACCTTC TRBJ1-2 TRBV27 once .
CASSFGPDEKLFF TGTGCCAGCAGTTTCGGGCCGGACGAAAAACTGTTTTTT TRBJ1-4 TRBV12-3/TRBV12-4 . .
CASAGAATEAFF TGTGCCAGCGCGGGAGCGGCCACTGAAGCTTTCTTT TRBJ1-1 TRBV6-5 . .
CATSDANGGETQYF TGTGCCACCAGTGATGCGAACGGTGGGGAGACCCAGTACTTC TRBJ2-5 TRBV24-1 . .
CASSLGLAGQYF TGTGCCAGCAGCCTGGGACTAGCGGGGCAGTATTTT TRBJ2-3 TRBV13 . TRBD2
CASSPGTGPNYGYTF TGTGCCAGTAGTCCAGGGACAGGGCCTAACTATGGCTACACCTTC TRBJ1-2 TRBV19 . TRBD1
CASSPPTGQGFSGNTIYF TGTGCCAGCTCACCCCCCACGGGACAGGGATTCTCTGGAAACACCATATATTTT TRBJ1-3 TRBV18 . TRBD1
CASSKRQGARGKDTQYF TGTGCCAGCAGCAAGCGACAGGGGGCAAGAGGAAAAGATACGCAGTATTTT TRBJ2-3 TRBV11-2 once TRBD1
CASSADRGNTIYF TGTGCCAGCAGCGCAGACAGAGGAAACACCATATATTTT TRBJ1-3 TRBV7-2 . .
CASSDAGTPSYEQYF TGCGCCAGCAGCGACGCCGGGACACCGAGCTACGAGCAGTACTTC TRBJ2-7 TRBV5-1 . .
CASSLGQTSTDTQYF TGTGCCAGCAGCTTGGGTCAGACTAGCACAGATACGCAGTATTTT TRBJ2-3 TRBV5-4 . .
CAWNSPPNYGYTF TGTGCCTGGAACTCCCCCCCTAACTATGGCTACACCTTC TRBJ1-2 TRBV30 . .
CASSSTQETQYF TGTGCCAGCAGTTCCACTCAAGAGACCCAGTACTTC TRBJ2-5 TRBV12-3/TRBV12-4 . .
CASSRPPTSGGRGETQYF TGTGCCAGCAGCCGCCCTCCTACTAGCGGGGGGAGGGGAGAGACCCAGTACTTC TRBJ2-5 TRBV6-2/TRBV6-3 . TRBD2
CTTSEAGDGNTIYF TGTACCACCAGTGAGGCAGGGGATGGAAACACCATATATTTT TRBJ1-3 TRBV24-1 . .
CSVMDRSGLAQETQYF TGCAGCGTTATGGACAGGTCAGGGCTGGCCCAAGAGACCCAGTACTTC TRBJ2-5 TRBV29-1 . TRBD1